This T cell receptor (beta chain) was retrieved from a study of shared T cell receptors in the human thymus. Germline V gene sequence: CDR1 MNHEY, CDR2 SMNVEV (reference sequence). The CDR3 is 13 amino acids. Trimming took off 3 bases at V and 8 bases at J, with 13 bases between the two ends. Profiled with immunoSEQ multiplex PCR; TCRdb holds only in-frame clones, not every one. The table has 600,000 to 900,000 clones, approximately 85% seen once. Separately, the same data were catalogued under a study of human thymus T cells. This second study notes: Finnish infants who were healthy and having corrective surgery for congenital heart defects made up the donors. Apparent bias marked the V and J gene usage of thymic and blood repertoires. Related research examined unrelated individuals and reported that their thymic repertoires overlapped highly.

The specimen sequenced was thymocytes. V and J are TRBV27 and TRBJ1-2; no reliable D call. The TCR originated in a girl under two years old with a congenital heart defect. The CDR3 here is CASSFRGLSGYTF. CDR3 bases: TGTGCCAGCAGTTTCCGGGGTTTATCGGGCTACACCTTC.